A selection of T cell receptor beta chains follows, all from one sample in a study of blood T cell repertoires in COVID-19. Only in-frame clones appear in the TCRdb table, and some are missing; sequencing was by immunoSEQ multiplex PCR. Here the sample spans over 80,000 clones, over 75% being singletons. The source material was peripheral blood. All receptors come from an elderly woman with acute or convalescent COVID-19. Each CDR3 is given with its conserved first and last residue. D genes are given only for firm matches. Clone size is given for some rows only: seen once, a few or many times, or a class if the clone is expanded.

CDR3nt: TGTTCCCGGGACAGGCTATCGACCCCCCTAGCCAAAAACATTCAGTACTTC; CDR3aa: CSRDRLSTPLAKNIQYF; d_gene: TRBD1; j_gene: TRBJ2-4; abundance: -; v_gene: TRBV27
CDR3nt: TGTGCCAGTAGTAATCTGGCGGATAATCAGCCCCAGCATTTT; CDR3aa: CASSNLADNQPQHF; d_gene: -; j_gene: TRBJ1-5; abundance: few; v_gene: TRBV19
CDR3nt: TGTGCCAGCAGAACTAGCGGGGGGGCTTATACGCAGTATTTT; CDR3aa: CASRTSGGAYTQYF; d_gene: TRBD2; j_gene: TRBJ2-3; abundance: -; v_gene: TRBV6-5
CDR3nt: TGTGCCAGCTCACCAGAAATACTAGCGAACACCGGGGAGCTGTTTTTT; CDR3aa: CASSPEILANTGELFF; d_gene: -; j_gene: TRBJ2-2; abundance: -; v_gene: TRBV18
CDR3nt: TGTGCCAGCAGCTTAAGGGCAACTAGCATGAGCACAGATACGCAGTATTTT; CDR3aa: CASSLRATSMSTDTQYF; d_gene: -; j_gene: TRBJ2-3; abundance: medium-sized; v_gene: TRBV11-2
CDR3nt: TGTGCTAGTGGTTGGTCGACAGGGCGAGGAAACACCATATATTTT; CDR3aa: CASGWSTGRGNTIYF; d_gene: TRBD1; j_gene: TRBJ1-3; abundance: -; v_gene: TRBV12-5
CDR3nt: TGTGCCAGCAGCCTAGCAGCGGGGGGGCTAAATACGCAGTATTTT; CDR3aa: CASSLAAGGLNTQYF; d_gene: TRBD2; j_gene: TRBJ2-3; abundance: -; v_gene: TRBV7-6
CDR3nt: TGTGCCAGCAGTCCCCCCCAAAATAATGAAAAACTGTTTTTT; CDR3aa: CASSPPQNNEKLFF; d_gene: -; j_gene: TRBJ1-4; abundance: once; v_gene: TRBV28
CDR3nt: TGTGCCAGCAGCGACCGGGACAGCTCCTATGGCTACACCTTC; CDR3aa: CASSDRDSSYGYTF; d_gene: TRBD1; j_gene: TRBJ1-2; abundance: -; v_gene: TRBV5-4
CDR3nt: TGTGCCAGCAGCCTGTCCGCCGCGAGGAAAGCTTTCTTT; CDR3aa: CASSLSAARKAFF; d_gene: -; j_gene: TRBJ1-1; abundance: -; v_gene: TRBV3-1/TRBV3-2
CDR3nt: TGCAGCGCCTATACAGGGTCAGATGGCTACACCTTC; CDR3aa: CSAYTGSDGYTF; d_gene: -; j_gene: TRBJ1-2; abundance: -; v_gene: TRBV29-1
CDR3nt: TGTGCCAGCAGTGCGTACACCACTGAAGCTTTCTTT; CDR3aa: CASSAYTTEAFF; d_gene: -; j_gene: TRBJ1-1; abundance: medium-sized; v_gene: TRBV2
CDR3nt: TGTGCCAGCAGCGGGGGGTTAGGACAGCCCCAGCATTTT; CDR3aa: CASSGGLGQPQHF; d_gene: -; j_gene: TRBJ1-5; abundance: -; v_gene: TRBV11-1
CDR3nt: TGTGCCAGCAGGCACAGGCAAAGCTCTGGAAACACCATATATTTT; CDR3aa: CASRHRQSSGNTIYF; d_gene: -; j_gene: TRBJ1-3; abundance: -; v_gene: TRBV2
CDR3nt: TGTGCCAGCAGTTTCCCGACAGGGGCTAACTATGGCTACACCTTC; CDR3aa: CASSFPTGANYGYTF; d_gene: TRBD1; j_gene: TRBJ1-2; abundance: -; v_gene: TRBV28
CDR3nt: TGTGCCAGCAGTTTGTCAGGGTTGGGAAAACTGTTTTTT; CDR3aa: CASSLSGLGKLFF; d_gene: -; j_gene: TRBJ1-4; abundance: once; v_gene: TRBV27
CDR3nt: TGTGCCAGCAGCTTAGGATTAGCGGGGGGGCGGGACCAGTACTTC; CDR3aa: CASSLGLAGGRDQYF; d_gene: TRBD2; j_gene: TRBJ2-5; abundance: -; v_gene: TRBV7-2
CDR3nt: TGTGCCAGCAGCCAAGCTAGCGGGTGGAACGAGCAGTACTTC; CDR3aa: CASSQASGWNEQYF; d_gene: TRBD2; j_gene: TRBJ2-7; abundance: -; v_gene: TRBV3-1/TRBV3-2
CDR3nt: TGTGCCAGCAGAAAGGACAGAGTGGGTCAGCCCCAGCATTTT; CDR3aa: CASRKDRVGQPQHF; d_gene: -; j_gene: TRBJ1-5; abundance: -; v_gene: TRBV28
CDR3nt: TGTGCCAGCAGGGATCAGGTTGTGGGCTATGGCTACACCTTC; CDR3aa: CASRDQVVGYGYTF; d_gene: -; j_gene: TRBJ1-2; abundance: -; v_gene: TRBV2
CDR3nt: TGTGCCAGCAGCGTAGAGGCAGGGGCTAGCGGTTGGGGCTCCTACGAGCAGTACTTC; CDR3aa: CASSVEAGASGWGSYEQYF; d_gene: -; j_gene: TRBJ2-7; abundance: -; v_gene: TRBV9
CDR3nt: TGTGCCAGCAGTTCCCTCGACAGCACCAAAAACATTCAGTACTTC; CDR3aa: CASSSLDSTKNIQYF; d_gene: -; j_gene: TRBJ2-4; abundance: -; v_gene: TRBV27
CDR3nt: TGTGCCAGCAGGGGGGGGGACGGCCAGTTTCGGCCCCAGCATTTT; CDR3aa: CASRGGDGQFRPQHF; d_gene: -; j_gene: TRBJ1-5; abundance: -; v_gene: TRBV6-6
CDR3nt: TGTGCCAGCAGCCAATTCCAGGGCAATCAGCCCCAGCATTTT; CDR3aa: CASSQFQGNQPQHF; d_gene: -; j_gene: TRBJ1-5; abundance: -; v_gene: TRBV3-1/TRBV3-2
CDR3nt: TGCGCCAGCTGTTTGACCCGGGGTGGAACTGAAGCTTTCTTT; CDR3aa: CASCLTRGGTEAFF; d_gene: -; j_gene: TRBJ1-1; abundance: -; v_gene: TRBV10-2
CDR3nt: TGTGCCAGCAGCTTAGCCGGGACAGGGTTGGATGAGCAGTTCTTC; CDR3aa: CASSLAGTGLDEQFF; d_gene: TRBD1; j_gene: TRBJ2-1; abundance: -; v_gene: TRBV7-9
CDR3nt: TGTGCCAGCAGCTCATCCACGGGGGTCGGAGAGACCCAGTACTTC; CDR3aa: CASSSSTGVGETQYF; d_gene: -; j_gene: TRBJ2-5; abundance: -; v_gene: TRBV11-3
CDR3nt: TGTGCCAGCAGGACAACGGGGGTCAATAATTCACCCCTCCACTTT; CDR3aa: CASRTTGVNNSPLHF; d_gene: -; j_gene: TRBJ1-6; abundance: -; v_gene: TRBV6-4
CDR3nt: TGTGCCAGCAATGGGGGCTCGTGGGAGACCCAGTACTTC; CDR3aa: CASNGGSWETQYF; d_gene: -; j_gene: TRBJ2-5; abundance: -; v_gene: TRBV12-3/TRBV12-4
CDR3nt: TGCAGCGTCGGGGGAGGACTAGCGGGAGGATACGAGCAGTACTTC; CDR3aa: CSVGGGLAGGYEQYF; d_gene: TRBD2; j_gene: TRBJ2-7; abundance: -; v_gene: TRBV29-1
CDR3nt: TGTGCCACCTGCCGAACAGGGGGCCAGAACACCGGGGAGCTGTTTTTT; CDR3aa: CATCRTGGQNTGELFF; d_gene: TRBD1; j_gene: TRBJ2-2; abundance: -; v_gene: TRBV28
CDR3nt: TGTGCCAGCAGCCAATGGCTGAACACTGAAGCTTTCTTT; CDR3aa: CASSQWLNTEAFF; d_gene: -; j_gene: TRBJ1-1; abundance: once; v_gene: TRBV3-1/TRBV3-2
CDR3nt: TGTGCCAGCAGCATATTTCCTAGCTCCTACAATGAGCAGTTCTTC; CDR3aa: CASSIFPSSYNEQFF; d_gene: -; j_gene: TRBJ2-1; abundance: -; v_gene: TRBV12-1
CDR3nt: TGCGCCAGCAGCCTAGGACTAGCGGGGGGCTCGATTGGGGATACGCAGTATTTT; CDR3aa: CASSLGLAGGSIGDTQYF; d_gene: TRBD2; j_gene: TRBJ2-3; abundance: -; v_gene: TRBV5-1
CDR3nt: TGTGCCAGCAGCCAAGATTCGGGGCAGGGGAAGGAGTTCTTC; CDR3aa: CASSQDSGQGKEFF; d_gene: -; j_gene: TRBJ2-1; abundance: -; v_gene: TRBV3-1/TRBV3-2
CDR3nt: TGTGCCAGCAGTGACTCTAGGGGGGGGCTCGGCTACACCTTC; CDR3aa: CASSDSRGGLGYTF; d_gene: -; j_gene: TRBJ1-2; abundance: -; v_gene: TRBV6-4
CDR3nt: TGTGCCCGAAAGACAGGGTCGAGTACTGAAGCTTTCTTT; CDR3aa: CARKTGSSTEAFF; d_gene: TRBD1; j_gene: TRBJ1-1; abundance: -; v_gene: TRBV30
CDR3nt: TGTGCCAGCAGTTTAATCCGGGGTCCCGGCAGCAATCAGCCCCAGCATTTT; CDR3aa: CASSLIRGPGSNQPQHF; d_gene: -; j_gene: TRBJ1-5; abundance: -; v_gene: TRBV6-2/TRBV6-3
CDR3nt: TGTGCCAGCAGGGCGGACAGGGGTAGATACAATGAGCAGTTCTTC; CDR3aa: CASRADRGRYNEQFF; d_gene: TRBD1; j_gene: TRBJ2-1; abundance: -; v_gene: TRBV2
CDR3nt: TGTGCCAGCAGCTTCGGACAGAGAGGTAACACCATATATTTT; CDR3aa: CASSFGQRGNTIYF; d_gene: -; j_gene: TRBJ1-3; abundance: -; v_gene: TRBV5-6
CDR3nt: TGTGCCAGCAGCTTAGTTGGGCGGGGCTATGGCTACACCTTC; CDR3aa: CASSLVGRGYGYTF; d_gene: -; j_gene: TRBJ1-2; abundance: -; v_gene: TRBV7-8
CDR3nt: TGTGCCAGTAGTACCTCAGGGGGTACGCAGTATTTT; CDR3aa: CASSTSGGTQYF; d_gene: TRBD1; j_gene: TRBJ2-3; abundance: once; v_gene: TRBV19
CDR3nt: TGTGCCAGCAGCTTGGACAGGAAGATTAACTATGGCTACACCTTC; CDR3aa: CASSLDRKINYGYTF; d_gene: -; j_gene: TRBJ1-2; abundance: -; v_gene: TRBV5-6
CDR3nt: TGTGCCAGCAGCTTAGGGGCGGGAGGTCAAGATACGCAGTATTTT; CDR3aa: CASSLGAGGQDTQYF; d_gene: TRBD2; j_gene: TRBJ2-3; abundance: -; v_gene: TRBV11-2
CDR3nt: TGCGCCAGCAGCTTGGGTCCCTACCAAGAGACCCAGTACTTC; CDR3aa: CASSLGPYQETQYF; d_gene: -; j_gene: TRBJ2-5; abundance: -; v_gene: TRBV5-1
CDR3nt: TGTGCCAGCAGCCCGGGGACAGCACAAAATTCACCCCTCCACTTT; CDR3aa: CASSPGTAQNSPLHF; d_gene: TRBD1; j_gene: TRBJ1-6; abundance: -; v_gene: TRBV7-2
CDR3nt: TGTGCCAGCAGTTCCGACAGTGGTTATTATGCGACCCAGTACTTC; CDR3aa: CASSSDSGYYATQYF; d_gene: -; j_gene: TRBJ2-5; abundance: -; v_gene: TRBV28
CDR3nt: TGTGCCAGCAGCAGGGACAGTCGCTCACCCCTCCACTTT; CDR3aa: CASSRDSRSPLHF; d_gene: TRBD1; j_gene: TRBJ1-6; abundance: -; v_gene: TRBV7-2
CDR3nt: TGCGCCAGCAGCTTGGTGGGACAGGGGGGAGATGGCTACACCTTC; CDR3aa: CASSLVGQGGDGYTF; d_gene: TRBD1; j_gene: TRBJ1-2; abundance: -; v_gene: TRBV5-1
CDR3nt: TGTGCCAGCAGCCAAGCGGGTTATGGAGGCACCTACGAGCAGTACTTC; CDR3aa: CASSQAGYGGTYEQYF; d_gene: -; j_gene: TRBJ2-7; abundance: -; v_gene: TRBV4-2
CDR3nt: TGTGCCAGCAATTACGCGGGGACAGATACGCAGTATTTT; CDR3aa: CASNYAGTDTQYF; d_gene: -; j_gene: TRBJ2-3; abundance: -; v_gene: TRBV7-8
CDR3nt: TGTGCCAGCAGCCACCGTGGGACTAGCGGGGTCAATGAGCAGTTCTTC; CDR3aa: CASSHRGTSGVNEQFF; d_gene: TRBD2; j_gene: TRBJ2-1; abundance: -; v_gene: TRBV7-3
CDR3nt: TGTGCCAGCAGCTTAGGGGTGTCGAGCAATCAGCCCCAGCATTTT; CDR3aa: CASSLGVSSNQPQHF; d_gene: -; j_gene: TRBJ1-5; abundance: -; v_gene: TRBV5-6